The source of this TCR beta chain is a study of blood T cell repertoires in COVID-19. Study background: Sources were T cells, B-cell-depleted T cells, or PBMCs; the material itself was cDNA or gDNA.

This clone came up a few times. CDR3 size: 13 residues. Deletions cut 6 bases from V and 2 bases from J, with 10 bases between. In germline, CDR1 is KGHSH, CDR2 LQKENI. TCRdb's table, derived via immunoSEQ multiplex PCR, lists solely in-frame clones and lacks some. The sample yields 200,000 to 250,000 clones, 84% seen once. The receptor comes from a woman aged 45-65 years with active or convalescent COVID-19. The V call is TRBV18, the J call TRBJ2-5, with D possibly being TRBD1 (6 bases). The sequenced sample was peripheral blood. CDR3 in amino acids: CASSQDRQETQYF. The CDR3 DNA follows: TGTGCCAGCTCCCAGGACAGACAAGAGACCCAGTACTTC.